Included here is one T cell receptor (beta chain) sequence, with context. Its specificity is not known. The sample comes from a study of shared clonotypes between healthy human individuals. Study-level findings and limits: As a rule, naive subsets had a larger estimated richness than memory subsets.

CD45RA+ naive and CD45RA-negative memory subsets were separated from CD4+ cells. Sequencing used immunoSEQ multiplex PCR; TCRdb keeps in-frame clones, though not all of them. The sample has roughly 640,000 clones; 74% are singletons. The length of the CDR3 is 16 residues. Germline V gives CDR1 MNHEY, CDR2 SMNVEV (reference sequence). Trimming took 0 bases from V and 4 from J; bases not matched to a gene: 5. The sequenced sample was memory CD4+ T cells sorted from blood. Sample subset: CD45RA-negative fraction. The source of this sequence is a woman in her twenties or thirties in good health. The chain has TRBV27 and TRBJ2-3; 9 positions match TRBD2. CDR3 coding DNA: TGTGCCAGCAGTTTATCCCGGATAGCGGGAGCAGATACGCAGTATTTT. Its protein is CASSLSRIAGADTQYF.